Here is one TCR beta chain with its context. Its antigen is currently unknown. This entry comes from a study of cytomegalovirus exposure and HLA in healthy donors. Background on the study: The roughly 100 million unique TCR beta sequences, from about 179 million T cells, were found by an earlier analysis.

Study-level results: An analysis was carried out at a later point. It showed that HLA-associated TCR beta chains were more clonally expanded than equally common non-associated chains. A likely sequencing artifact accounted for one observed cluster of highly shared sequence variants. The study listed approximately 160 cytomegalovirus-associated TCR beta chains.

Researchers ran the PCR with 60 Vbeta and 13 Jbeta primers. Clones were sequenced by immunoSEQ multiplex PCR, and TCRdb holds only the in-frame ones, with some missing. The sample consists of about 190,000 clones, over 80% of them appearing once. There are 13 residues in the CDR3. Trimming removed 5 bases from V and 5 bases from J; junction bases left unmatched: 6. Germline V gene data show CDR1 as SGDLS and CDR2 as YYNGEE. The sample taken for sequencing was PBMCs. This rearrangement joins TRBV9 to TRBJ1-2; TRBD1 matches at 7 bases. The sequence came from a man aged 25 to 40 in good health and CMV-seronegative. The CDR3, as DNA: TGTGCCAGCAGTGGATTACAGGGGTATGGCTACACCTTC. Translated: CASSGLQGYGYTF.